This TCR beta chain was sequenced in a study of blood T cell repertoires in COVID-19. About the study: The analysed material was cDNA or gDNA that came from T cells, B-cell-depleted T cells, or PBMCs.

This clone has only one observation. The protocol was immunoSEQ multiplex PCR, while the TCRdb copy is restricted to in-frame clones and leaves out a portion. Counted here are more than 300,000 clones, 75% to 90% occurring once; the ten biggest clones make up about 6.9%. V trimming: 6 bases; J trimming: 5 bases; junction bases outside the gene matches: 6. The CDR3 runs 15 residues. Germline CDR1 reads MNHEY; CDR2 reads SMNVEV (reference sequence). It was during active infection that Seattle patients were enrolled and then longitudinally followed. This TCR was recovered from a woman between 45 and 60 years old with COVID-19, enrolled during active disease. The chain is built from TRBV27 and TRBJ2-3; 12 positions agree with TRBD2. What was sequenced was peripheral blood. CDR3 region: CASRASGRAEDTQYF. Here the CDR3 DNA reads TGTGCCAGCAGGGCTAGCGGGAGGGCAGAAGATACGCAGTATTTT.